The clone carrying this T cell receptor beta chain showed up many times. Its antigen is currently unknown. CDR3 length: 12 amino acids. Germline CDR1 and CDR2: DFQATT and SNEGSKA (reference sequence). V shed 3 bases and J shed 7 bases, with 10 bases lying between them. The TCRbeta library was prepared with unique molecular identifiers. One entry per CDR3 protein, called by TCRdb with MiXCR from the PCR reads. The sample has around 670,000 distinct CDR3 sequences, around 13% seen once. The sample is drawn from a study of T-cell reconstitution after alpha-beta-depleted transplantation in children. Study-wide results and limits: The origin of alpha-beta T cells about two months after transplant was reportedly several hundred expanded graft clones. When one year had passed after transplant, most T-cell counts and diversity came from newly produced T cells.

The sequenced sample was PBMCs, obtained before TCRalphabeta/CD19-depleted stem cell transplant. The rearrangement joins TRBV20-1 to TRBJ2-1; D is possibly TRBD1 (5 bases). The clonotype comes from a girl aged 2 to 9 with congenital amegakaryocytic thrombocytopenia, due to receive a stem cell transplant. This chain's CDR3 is CSASRGANEQFF. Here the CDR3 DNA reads TGCAGTGCTAGCCGTGGGGCGAATGAGCAGTTCTTC.